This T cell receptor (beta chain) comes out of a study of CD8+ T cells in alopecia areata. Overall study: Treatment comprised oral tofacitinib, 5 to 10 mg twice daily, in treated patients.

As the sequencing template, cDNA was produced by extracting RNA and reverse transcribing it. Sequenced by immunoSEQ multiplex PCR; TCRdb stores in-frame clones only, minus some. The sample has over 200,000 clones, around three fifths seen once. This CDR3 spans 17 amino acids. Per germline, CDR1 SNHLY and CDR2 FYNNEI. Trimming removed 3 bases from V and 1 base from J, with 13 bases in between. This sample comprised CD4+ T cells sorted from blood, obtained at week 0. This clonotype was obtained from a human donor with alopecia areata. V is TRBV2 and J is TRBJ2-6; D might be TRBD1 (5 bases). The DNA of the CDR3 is TGTGCCAGCAGTGATGGTCAGGGTCTTTCTGGGGCCAACGTCCTGACTTTC. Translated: CASSDGQGLSGANVLTF.